Included here is one TCR beta chain sequence, with context. Antigen: not known. Approximately 95 million PBMCs went into genomic DNA for unsorted samples. The sample comes from a study of shared clonotypes between healthy human individuals. The study's findings and limits: Depth of sequencing was expected to influence donor clonotype sharing.

Trimming removed 2 bases at V and 4 bases at J, with 11 bases between. CDR3 length: 14 amino acids. Germline V gene sequence: CDR1 SGHTA, CDR2 FQGNSA. Libraries were prepared by immunoSEQ multiplex PCR; TCRdb keeps only in-frame clonotypes and omits some of them. The sample yields approximately 440,000 clones, 77% seen once. This sequence joins TRBV7-2 and TRBJ1-1; tentatively, D is TRBD1 (6 bases). The source is a woman in her 40s in good health. Some clones in this sample may be carry-over from other donors' samples. Specimen: PBMCs. The CDR3 region has the DNA TGTGCCAGCAGCTTAACCTCAGGGGCCACTGAAGCTTTCTTT. Encoded protein: CASSLTSGATEAFF.